The 21 T cell receptor beta chains presented below share a single source sample, sequenced in a study of cytomegalovirus exposure and HLA in healthy donors. Primers for the PCR totalled 60 Vbeta and 13 Jbeta. Profiling relied on immunoSEQ multiplex PCR, and the TCRdb table lists in-frame clones only, not all of them. Of around 150,000 clones listed, around 60% were seen once; the top ten hold around 7.1%. Source material: PBMCs. The receptors were sampled from a woman aged 60-75 years in good health and CMV-seropositive.

The V call is TRBV19, the J call TRBJ1-4; 8 bases map to TRBD1. The CDR3 loop spans 19 amino acids. CDR1 is LNHDA, CDR2 SQIVND, per germline (reference sequence). Trimming at V came to 5 bases and at J to 3 bases, leaving 17 bases not matched to a gene. The CDR3 spells CASSALTGAKLLPNEKLFF. As DNA, the CDR3 is TGTGCCAGTAGTGCCCTGACAGGGGCGAAGCTGCTACCTAATGAAAAACTGTTTTTT.

The gene calls are TRBV5-1 and TRBJ2-7; 9 positions agree with TRBD1. Germline V lookup: CDR1 SGHRS, CDR2 YFSETQ. The CDR3 length is 14 residues. V dropped 6 bases and J dropped 4; count of bases not matched to a gene: 8. The CDR3 coding sequence is TGCGCCAGCACCGTCGCGACAGGGGGGTACGAGCAGTACTTC. Protein sequence: CASTVATGGYEQYF.

This clone was detected a few times. V gene TRBV25-1 combines with J gene TRBJ2-1; D gene unclear. This CDR3 has 11 residues. V was shortened by 6 bases and J by 4 bases, with 4 bases between the two germline ends. The V gene's germline CDR1 is MGHDK and CDR2 SYGVNS. CDR3 sequence: CASRQYNEQFF. DNA for the CDR3: TGTGCCAGCAGACAGTACAATGAGCAGTTCTTC.

V and J are TRBV18 and TRBJ1-1, with D uncertain. Trimming cost V 5 bases and J 4 bases, with 11 bases left between them. Germline V gene lookup returns CDR1 KGHSH and CDR2 LQKENI. This CDR3 comprises 13 residues. This CDR3 reads CASSDDLGTEAFF. The CDR3 coding sequence is TGTGCCAGCTCAGACGACCTAGGCACTGAAGCTTTCTTT.

This chain links TRBV7-9 with TRBJ1-1; the D gene is possibly TRBD1 (5 bases). Deletions cut 5 bases from V and 3 bases from J, with 13 bases between. CDR1 is SEHNR, CDR2 FQNEAQ, per germline (reference sequence). The CDR3 length is 14 residues. CDR3 nucleotides: TGTGCCAGCAGCAACTGGGCGGGGGACACTGAAGCTTTCTTT. Its translation is CASSNWAGDTEAFF.

The chain uses TRBV19 and TRBJ2-7, with 11 bases lining up with TRBD1. J gave up 7 bases and V 9 bases, and 8 bases lay outside the gene matches. Germline V lookup: CDR1 LNHDA, CDR2 SQIVND (reference sequence). This CDR3 comprises 13 residues. DNA for the CDR3: TGTGCCAGCACGGGACAGGGGGGAATGGAGCAGTACTTC. Translating gives CASTGQGGMEQYF.

The CDR3 DNA sequence: TGTGCCAGCAGTCGTCCCGGACGCGGGACGGAGACCCAGTACTTC. It encodes CASSRPGRGTETQYF. The J gene is TRBJ2-5, the V gene TRBV28, with D perhaps TRBD2 (6 bases). This CDR3 region has 15 residues. Deletions cut 5 bases from V and 5 bases from J, with 18 bases between. The germline V gene encodes CDR1 MDHEN and CDR2 SYDVKM.

The chain is built from TRBV2 and TRBJ2-7; 7 bases align to TRBD2. CDR1 is SNHLY, CDR2 FYNNEI, per germline. The CDR3 runs to 15 residues. J gave up 6 bases and V 7 bases, and 15 bases lay outside the gene matches. For the CDR3, the DNA is TGTGCCAGCAATAGTCAACGACTAGCCGGAACCGAGCAGTACTTC. Its protein product is CASNSQRLAGTEQYF.

This clone was counted between two and nine times. This sequence joins TRBV4-3 and TRBJ1-4; D gene unclear. The CDR3 runs 15 residues. In germline, CDR1 is LGHNA, CDR2 YSLEER. The V end was cut by 0 bases, the J end by 5 bases, with 10 bases between. The CDR3 sequence: CASSQDIAENEKLFF. CDR3 coding DNA: TGCGCCAGCAGCCAAGATATCGCAGAAAATGAAAAACTGTTTTTT.

The genes are TRBV28 and TRBJ1-2; 9 positions match TRBD1. V lost 4 bases, J lost 6 bases, and 6 bases stayed unmatched. The germline V gene encodes CDR1 MDHEN and CDR2 SYDVKM. The CDR3 is 14 amino acids. The CDR3 spells CASSSEGQGNGYTF. The CDR3 DNA reads as TGTGCCAGCAGTTCCGAGGGACAGGGAAATGGCTACACCTTC.

In its sample, this clone was seen a few times. The V gene is TRBV7-2, the J gene TRBJ2-7; D call uncertain. This CDR3 has 13 residues. Trimming left V 5 bases short and J 5 bases short, with 13 bases between. Germline V gives CDR1 SGHTA, CDR2 FQGNSA. CDR3 in amino acids: CASSTSRSNEQYF. In DNA, the CDR3 is TGTGCCAGCAGCACCTCGAGGAGCAACGAGCAGTACTTC.

Here the CDR3 reads CASSQDGGRETQYF. The CDR3 region has the DNA TGCGCCAGCAGCCAAGATGGAGGCAGAGAGACCCAGTACTTC. The chain is built from TRBV4-3 and TRBJ2-5; a weak D match, TRBD2 (5 bases). This CDR3 has 14 residues. V lost 0 bases and J 4 bases, leaving 9 bases between the germline ends. Germline lookup yields CDR1 LGHNA and CDR2 YSLEER.

V is TRBV19 and J is TRBJ2-7; tentative D call: TRBD2 (5 bases). This CDR3 has 14 residues. Trimming cost V 6 bases and J 0 bases, with 12 bases left between them. Germline CDR1 reads LNHDA; CDR2 reads SQIVND (reference sequence). CDR3: CASSLSGSSYEQYF. The CDR3 DNA is TGTGCCAGTAGCCTCTCGGGGAGCTCCTACGAGCAGTACTTC.

This chain links TRBV30 with TRBJ1-6, with TRBD1 matching 9 bases. The CDR3 totals 13 residues. V lost 5 bases to trimming and J lost 10 bases; unmatched junction nucleotides: 6. The germline V gene has CDR1 GTSNPN and CDR2 SVGIG (reference sequence). The CDR3 DNA is TGTGCCTGGGGACAGGGGTTCAGCTCACCCCTCCACTTT. This codes for CAWGQGFSSPLHF.

The chain has TRBV5-6 and TRBJ1-6; no firm D call. In germline, CDR1 is SGHDT, CDR2 YYEEEE. The CDR3 consists of 14 residues. Trimming removed 2 bases at V and 8 bases at J, with 11 bases between. The CDR3 DNA sequence: TGTGCCAGCAGCTTTTGGGCTGAAGATTCACCCCTCCACTTT. Translating it yields CASSFWAEDSPLHF. Full variable domain (outside the CDR3, taken from reference TRBV5-6 and TRBJ1-6): DAGVTQSPTHLIKTRGQQVTLRCSPKSGHDTVSWYQQALGQGPQFIFQYYEEEERQRGNFPDRFSGHQFPNYSSELNVNALLLGDSALYLCASSFWAEDSPLHFGNGTRLTVT.

The chain links TRBV19 to TRBJ1-2; D perhaps matches TRBD1 (6 bases). Germline CDR1 and CDR2: LNHDA and SQIVND (reference sequence). The germline V and J ends were trimmed by 2 bases and 6 bases, with 10 bases remaining between them. The CDR3 sequence is 13 residues long. For the CDR3, the DNA is TGTGCCAGTAGTATACGCCAGGGGAATGGCTACACCTTC. This encodes CASSIRQGNGYTF.

This clone was picked up many times. This chain connects TRBV18 to TRBJ2-1; 11 nucleotides match TRBD2. The CDR3 is 15 amino acids. CDR1 is KGHSH, CDR2 LQKENI, per germline. Germline trimming cut 2 bases from V and 10 bases from J; bases unmatched to any gene: 7. CDR3 coding DNA: TGTGCCAGCTCACCAACTAGCGGGAGAGGACAGGAGCAGTTCTTC. Translation gives CASSPTSGRGQEQFF.

This clone was observed once. V and J are TRBV27 and TRBJ2-1; 7 nucleotides agree with TRBD1. The CDR3 spans 14 residues. The germline CDR1 and CDR2 sequences are MNHEY and SMNVEV (reference sequence). J was trimmed by 4 bases and V by 7 bases; bases with no gene match: 7. The DNA for the CDR3 is TGTGCCAGCACCCCGGGACAGACATACAATGAGCAGTTCTTC. This codes for CASTPGQTYNEQFF.

Worth noting for this clone: Mismatch with germline at one junction end may stem from a read error. The V call is TRBV6-1, the J call TRBJ1-1; weak D call: TRBD1 (5 bases). Germline V lookup: CDR1 MNHNS, CDR2 SASEGT. This CDR3 spans 16 amino acids. The CDR3 region has the DNA TGTGTCAGCAGTGCCTCAAGAAGGGGCGGCGACACTGAAGCTTTCTTT. Translating gives CVSSASRRGGDTEAFF.

The chain has TRBV5-1 and TRBJ2-1, with TRBD2 identical over 7 bases. V lost 0 bases to trimming and J lost 0 bases; unmatched junction nucleotides: 3. This CDR3 is built from 16 residues. Per the germline V gene, CDR1 is SGHRS and CDR2 is YFSETQ. The chain's CDR3 is CASSLEGGSSYNEQFF. The CDR3 coding sequence is TGCGCCAGCAGCTTGGAGGGAGGGAGCTCCTACAATGAGCAGTTCTTC.

This clone was seen a handful of times. The gene calls are TRBV5-1 and TRBJ2-1, with D perhaps matching TRBD2 (5 bases). Trimming took 0 bases from V and 9 from J, leaving 16 bases between them. Germline values: CDR1 SGHRS, CDR2 YFSETQ. This CDR3 region has 15 residues. The CDR3 DNA reads as TGCGCCAGCAGCTTGGTAGCACTAGAGACCCCTGAGCAGTTCTTC. It is translated as CASSLVALETPEQFF.